This record covers a single TCR beta chain. Participant reports of clinical history set cohort assignment. Original processing methods: Reference gene primer amplification yielded estimated nucleated cell counts. Sequencing was performed with immunoSEQ multiplex PCR; in TCRdb, only in-frame clones are kept and a portion is missing. That table furnishes V, J and clone size, whereas the DNA furnished D and trimming. This sample carries about 230,000 clones, 89% of them seen once, and the ten largest clones take 4%. These data belong to a study of blood T cell repertoires in COVID-19. CDR3 length: 20 amino acids. Germline CDR1 and CDR2: SGHNT and YYREEE (reference sequence). The V segment lost 3 bases and the J segment 4 bases; nucleotides outside the gene matches: 20.

The sequenced sample was PBMCs or T cells enriched from blood (not recorded which). This clonotype was sampled from a woman younger than 45 with acute COVID-19. The gene calls are TRBV5-4 and TRBJ2-3, with 10 bases aligning to TRBD1. CDR3 loop: CASSSLLPPRDRGSADTQYF. The CDR3 coding sequence is TGTGCCAGCAGCTCCTTACTACCACCGAGGGACAGGGGAAGCGCAGATACGCAGTATTTT.